This TCR beta chain appears in the sequencing data of a study of blood T cell repertoires in COVID-19 (dated by TCRdb to the early 2020s). Some background on the complete study: The collaborator samples originated in the United States, Italy and Spain and spanned the acute and convalescent phases of COVID-19. The material from the prospective study consisted of cDNA or gDNA derived from T cells, B-cell-depleted T cells, or PBMCs. Subjects who had been exposed to COVID-19, were actively infected with it, or had recovered from it provided the deeply sampled blood TCRbeta repertoires that made up the dataset. Sample metadata almost always included a de-identified subject ID, COVID-19 status, age in years and sex. A freely available public database, intended as a resource for researchers studying the immune response to SARS-CoV-2, is where the repertoires were released. Samples were obtained from the ongoing ImmuneRACE study (first 160 participants) and from about 1,300 subjects provided by 6 global collaborators. Where HLA class I and class II types were available, the types were taken from metadata supplied by the sample provider, not from assay-based typing.

V and J are truncated by 0 bases and 1 base respectively, leaving an intervening sequence of 10 bases. The CDR3 runs 15 residues from the cysteine to the phenylalanine. The CDR3 DNA has 45 bases and is translated from base 1. In the germline V gene, CDR1 corresponds to SGHRS and CDR2 to YFSETQ. TCRbeta CDR3 regions were amplified from genomic DNA by means of the immunoSEQ Assay, a bias-controlled multiplex PCR. In the paper's pipeline: The number of nucleated cells in each sample was estimated from the amplification of reference gene primers within the assay. Sequence reads were collapsed and filtered to measure the absolute abundance of every unique TCRbeta CDR3 rearrangement. For each sample, productive Simpson clonality was calculated by taking the square root of Simpson's diversity index across productive rearrangements. This immuneACCESS table, as held by TCRdb, lists in-frame sequences with V and J called but not all clones. Of the missing ones, under half trace to an unresolved V gene in checked studies; the others have no known cause. That table gives V, J and clone size, and the DNA gave D and trimming. The sample table shows 250,000 to 300,000 clones, and 82% are seen once. Less than 4% of the sample goes to the ten largest clones.

To note about this clone: Its specific antigen is unknown. No base quality information exists; no much larger clone differs at one position.

Collaborating institutions collected whole blood in K2EDTA tubes following their own protocols. For TCRbeta analysis, collaborators shipped samples in one of three forms: frozen whole blood, isolated PBMCs, or DNA extracted from either of those sample types. What the work shows at the level of the full study, not this receptor alone: How much clinical and demographic metadata was included differed by source and by participant, and the metadata was provided uncurated.

The receptor was isolated from a woman aged 18-35 years with acute or convalescent COVID-19. Sequencing was performed on peripheral blood. The sequence joins TRBV5-1 to TRBJ2-5; matching of 6 bases hints at TRBD1 as the D gene. The CDR3 region has the sequence CASSLGDTGQETQYF. The DNA is TGCGCCAGCAGCTTGGGGGACACCGGCCAAGAGACCCAGTACTTC.